This T cell receptor beta chain was identified during a study of cytomegalovirus exposure and HLA in healthy donors (dated by TCRdb to the late 2010s). Background on the whole study: In an earlier analysis of some 610 of the donors, 276 Gb of sequence data and 90 million to 120 million unique TCR beta sequences from about 190 million T cells were reported. An early release covering just under 650 HLA-typed donors comprised about 300 gigabases of sequencing data and roughly 86 million unique TCR sequences. Among the roughly 400 genotyped donors, roughly 80% belonged to the genetic ancestry cluster associated with self-reported Caucasian donors. The study aimed to test whether signatures of past pathogen exposure could be identified by cataloging public T cell receptors. The study profiled the T cell repertoires of more than 500 subjects by immunosequencing and related them to cytomegalovirus serostatus. Along with the roughly 670-subject first cohort, a separate validation cohort of around 120 different subjects was used. High-throughput TCR immunosequencing, statistical association of individual TCRs with disease status, and machine learning were combined to predict cytomegalovirus infection status. To study patterns of TCR occurrence, a later analysis re-analyzed previously published TCR beta repertoires from around 660 donors and added high-resolution HLA genotyping. Rather than using new phenotypic data, the later analysis identified candidate immune exposures from TCR beta sequences and from how often those sequences occurred across donors. An earlier analysis of around 640 of the donors used high-throughput TCR beta sequencing to judge whether each TCR beta V gene segment behaved as functional or pseudogenic. Donor age, sex, ethnicity and CMV serostatus were compiled alongside the repertoire data. A later genetic analysis took genome-wide SNP genotypes for about three fifths of the roughly 700 donors and used that subset as a discovery cohort. Every repertoire in the discovery cohort had been generated on one and the same sequencing platform. Class I and class II HLA loci were covered by the typing at four-digit resolution. The number of typed donors differed by locus: roughly 629-630 for A, B, C, DRB1 and DQB1; some 500 for DQA1; 606 for DPA1; and 400 to 480 for DPB1. About five DR-DQ haplotypes were handled as single units for association and clustering, since linkage in the cohort was strong. Among around 400 genotyped donors of the cohort, an average of around 220,000 unique TCR beta nucleotide sequences was sequenced per donor, of which about 19% were non-productive. Broader findings and caveats from the paper: It was suggested by the authors that the approach could potentially be generalized to other disease states and immunological phenotypes. Compared with the 666-donor mean, donors in an Asian-associated ancestry cluster had fewer N-insertions in productive TCRs, according to a later genetic analysis. Because counts were too low, roughly 17 rarely observed V segments, including chromosome 9 orphons, were left out of the earlier analysis of 587 of the donors. Across donors, most TCR sequences were observed very rarely, whereas some public TCRs were present in many individuals. In an earlier analysis of approximately 590 of the donors, most TCR beta V segments were observed in productive rearrangements about 90% or about 30% of the time, broadly matching IMGT annotations. The cohort was sequenced for TCR beta chains only, and without alpha or paired-chain data the features that could be detected were limited. The classifier was reported to diagnose cytomegalovirus status with high specificity and sensitivity in both the original cohort and the validation cohort. Roughly uniform sequencing depth across donors was assumed in presence/absence analyses, although this assumption may not hold. According to a later analysis, TCR association rates differed among HLA loci, with DRB1 alleles showing the most associated TCRs and HLA-C alleles showing the fewest. A few of the identified cytomegalovirus-associated TCR beta chains were confirmed in vitro to be specific for cytomegalovirus antigens. Because some donors lacked HLA typing at each locus, the association tests relied only on the typed subset. A group of highly shared sequence variants was considered likely to be a technical artifact of the sequencing pipeline. Specific HLA alleles were associated with 18,000 or so TCR beta sequences at a false discovery rate of 0.05 in a later analysis. In a later analysis, HLA-associated TCR beta chains showed more clonal expansion and lower generation probabilities than non-associated chains that were equally common. Assigning TCR associations to individual alleles was difficult when HLA alleles, especially DR and DQ, strongly co-occurred. An association between a missense DCLRE1C variant and V-gene and J-gene trimming of TCR beta chains was found in a later genetic analysis and replicated in an independent cohort. Correlated functional status among segregating V segments might reflect linkage disequilibrium, but an unknown experimental factor could not be ruled out. According to a later analysis, parvovirus B19, influenza, CMV and Epstein-Barr virus appeared linked to several top co-occurrence clusters. Some IMGT-functional V segments, including TRBV6-2 and TRBV6-3, could not be distinguished by the 87-base-pair reads and were therefore excluded. Most CMV-associated TCR beta chains appeared to be HLA-restricted in a later analysis, and the HLA associations seemed to be driven largely by CMV exposure. The study listed around 160 TCR beta chains as associated with cytomegalovirus. A further reported finding was that TCR beta sequences accurately predicted the HLA-A and HLA-B alleles for most subjects in the first cohort. CMV serostatus was the only immune exposure information available for the cohort.

The cohort comprised fewer than 750 healthy bone marrow donors. Cohort members were all nominally healthy when sampled, although unrecorded immune exposures were likely present. The donor was CMV seropositive and belonged to the group of about 290 seropositive cohort members. A peripheral blood sample was provided by each donor, and peripheral blood mononuclear cells were used for TCR beta sequencing. The Qiagen DNeasy Blood Extraction Kit was used to extract genomic DNA from the blood cell samples. The library was generated by the immunoSEQ multiplex PCR assay. For the multiplex PCR, a mixture combining 60 forward primers for TCR Vbeta segments and 13 reverse primers for TCR Jbeta segments was used. Amplification of the CDR3 region of rearranged TCR beta genes was performed with a multiplex PCR assay on genomic DNA. On the Illumina HiSeq System, the amplified TCR beta libraries were sequenced as 87-base-pair reads. Processing in the source paper ran as follows. In a later analysis, roughly 80 million unique TCR beta chains were counted across the 650 to 750 repertoires, and about 10 million of these chains were shared by at least two donors. Raw reads were error-corrected and collapsed into unique sequences by a nearest-neighbor algorithm in which closely related sequences were merged to remove PCR and sequencing errors. Alignment of CDR3 sequences to IMGT reference sequences was used to assign V, D and J gene segments. For a sequence to be retained, a match of at least six nucleotides was required to both a V gene segment and a J gene segment. Rearrangements were called productive when the CDR3 lacked stop codons and stayed in frame with V and J; all others were non-productive. Following IMGT convention, CDR3 was defined as the stretch from the second conserved V-encoded cysteine up to the conserved J-encoded phenylalanine. The earlier analysis of about 640 of the donors excluded any sequence lacking an unambiguous match to a single V gene segment. An earlier analysis of over 450 of the donors classified V segments as functional when productive rearrangements were above 56.7% and as segregating when the standard deviation between donors was above 5%. A statistical classification framework was built for diagnosing cytomegalovirus status from the catalog of TCR beta chain sequences. In a later analysis, TCR nucleotide sequences were compared against IMGT/GENE-DB human TR gene sequences so that V and J genes could be assigned. The TCRdist pipeline was used in a later analysis to assign CDR3 sequences and most-parsimonious VDJ recombination scenarios. In a later analysis, each TCR beta chain was defined by its CDR3 amino acid sequence together with its V-gene family, and reads without a unique V-gene family were excluded. A later analysis removed several hundred highly shared, low-generation-probability nucleotide sequences to deal with suspected cross-contamination and a sequencing artifact. A later analysis calculated a clonal expansion index for each public chain from normalized within-repertoire ranks of inferred template counts. A later analysis computed generation probabilities with a VDJ recombination model fitted to out-of-frame rearrangements, and checked the results against IGoR. In a later analysis, TCR-TCR, TCR-HLA and TCR-CMV co-occurrence was scored with hypergeometric tests, and a repertoire-size bias correction was applied to TCR pairs. False discovery rates were estimated in a later analysis by permuting HLA or CMV assignments 20 times. A later analysis grouped co-occurring TCRs with DBSCAN, adding TCRdist sequence similarity when clustering within HLA-allele-positive subsets. Repertoires with fewer than 30,000 or more than 120,000 public chains were left out of co-occurrence clustering, as were a handful of repertoires with anomalous nucleotide sharing. TCRdb retrieved this table from immuneACCESS and kept in-frame rearrangements only. Not all clones are present; in checked studies, unresolved V genes account for under half, and no reason is known for the remainder. From that table come the V and J calls and clone size; the DNA was used to work out D and trimming. This sample is represented by more than 95,000 clones; approximately 80% of them were singletons. The ten largest account for over 10% of the sample.

This clone was counted between two and nine times. Its cognate antigen has yet to be identified. Per-base quality was not reported, and no clone a single base away is much larger than it. Reading from cysteine to phenylalanine, the CDR3 counts 16 amino acids. Here the CDR3 DNA is all that survives: 48 bases in frame from base 1. Unmatched junction bases come to 6, with V trimmed by 4 bases and J by 0 bases. Via the germline V gene, CDR1 is SQVTM and CDR2 ANQGSEA. This TCR came from a woman in her thirties or forties in good health and CMV-seropositive. The chain employs TRBV29-1 and TRBJ2-6; a stretch of 7 junction bases matches TRBD2. Sequencing input: PBMCs. The CDR3 in this case is CSVGKGEGSGANVLTF. The nucleotide sequence reads as follows: TGCAGCGTTGGAAAAGGGGAGGGCTCTGGGGCCAACGTCCTGACTTTC.